This TCR beta chain was found in a study of blood T cells in healthy people across ages. Details on this clonotype: Its matching antigen is unknown.

Donor samples were obtained from healthy Caucasian individuals from Russia, aged about 6 to 90. Germline CDR1 MDHEN, CDR2 SYDVKM. V lost 6 bases to trimming and J lost 10 bases, with 12 bases between them. The CDR3 is made up of 12 amino acids. Broader study findings: Older individuals had lower TCR beta diversity per million T cells (the decline was roughly linear).

Primers used in a second PCR of about 6 to 11 cycles were a sample-barcoded 5' primer and a J-beta primer mix. The template-switch adaptor was a 5' adaptor with 12 random nucleotides. It tagged each cDNA molecule. Each CDR3 protein gets one entry after TCRdb re-called the 5' RACE reads with MiXCR. Of about 630,000 distinct CDR3 sequences in the sample, around 20% are singletons; the top ten hold 3.6%. The TCR originated in a man aged 65 to 85 in good health. The sample taken for sequencing was blood. The rearrangement uses TRBV28 and TRBJ2-2; D gene unclear. The chain's CDR3 is CASSDSPSELFF. The CDR3 DNA sequence: TGTGCCAGCAGCGACTCACCGTCGGAGCTGTTTTTT.